This T cell receptor (beta chain) came from a study of T-cell memory formation after mild COVID-19. On the study more broadly: The two donors had largely donor-specific TCR clusters.

There are a few counts of this clonotype. The target antigen is unknown. Amplification by 5'RACE using constant-segment primers produced TCR alpha and TCR beta cDNA libraries that carried sample barcodes and UMIs. TCRdb re-analysed the 5' RACE reads in MiXCR, keeping a single row per CDR3 protein. This sample has a few hundred thousand distinct CDR3 sequences, with around 20% found just once. Overall study findings and caveats: CD4/CD8 balance characterized clones contracting day 15 to 85, and CD4+ skew characterized later expanders. Prior to infection, memory already included some responding clones, suggesting cross-reactive memory joined.

This sequence was found in a man aged 18 to 35 who had mild COVID-19 (a few samples of this study predate the infection). Cell type and time point are not known. The sequencing input was PBMCs or a T cell subset sorted from them (not recorded which).

CDR3 nucleotide sequence: TGTGCCAGCAGCGTGACAGGCCAAGACGAGCAGTACGTC. Its protein product is CASSVTGQDEQYV. The rearrangement uses TRBV7-9 and TRBJ2-7; a weak D match, TRBD1 (6 bases). Germline CDR1 reads SEHNR; CDR2 reads FQNEAQ (reference sequence). The CDR3 sequence is 13 residues long. Trimming stripped 5 bases from V and 5 bases from J, with 13 bases between.